This TCR beta chain was sequenced during a study of technical replicates of blood from a handful of donors. Assay: immunoSEQ multiplex PCR; the TCRdb copy retains only in-frame clones and omits some. The sample has 13,000 to 15,000 clones, 85% seen once; the top ten hold approximately 10%. This CDR3 region has 15 residues. The germline CDR1 and CDR2 sequences are SGHRS and YFSETQ. Trimming removed 4 bases at V and 1 base at J, with 14 bases between. This clone was recorded a few times. The rearrangement links TRBV5-1 to TRBJ1-1; TRBD1 is a possible D gene (5 bases). This TCR was recovered from a human donor in good health. The sample comprised PBMCs. The CDR3 DNA reads as TGCGCCAGCAGCCCGGGGACGGGGGAGAACACTGAAGCTTTCTTT. This translates into CASSPGTGENTEAFF.